Following are 32 T cell receptor beta chains from one sample sequenced in a study of PD-L1 blockade in urothelial cancer. The assay was immunoSEQ multiplex PCR, and TCRdb's table has in-frame clones only and misses some. The sample holds about 63,000 clones, around 81% seen once. Sample time point: pretreatment peripheral blood. The material was PBMCs, obtained around atezolizumab (anti-PD-L1) treatment. These receptors came from a man between 65 and 79 years old with urothelial cancer.

This clone was seen only a few times. The chain joins TRBV7-3 to TRBJ2-3, with 7 bases aligning to TRBD1. The CDR3 loop spans 15 amino acids. From germline, CDR1 is SGHTA and CDR2 FQGTGA. V shed 5 bases, J shed 1 base, and the junction held 6 bases outside the gene matches. Here the CDR3 DNA reads TGTGCCAGCAGCCTACAGGGGAGCGGCACAGATACGCAGTATTTT. It specifies CASSLQGSGTDTQYF.

The V and J genes are TRBV30 and TRBJ1-5, with D maybe TRBD1 (5 bases). The germline V gene has CDR1 GTSNPN and CDR2 SVGIG (reference sequence). The CDR3 length is 15 residues. The V gene lost 4 bases and the J gene lost 3 bases, with 16 bases spanning the gap. The CDR3, as DNA: TGTGCCTGGAAACCGGGAGGGGCGTCCAATCAGCCCCAGCATTTT. Amino acid sequence: CAWKPGGASNQPQHF.

The chain combines TRBV27 with TRBJ2-7, with 8 bases that match TRBD2. After removal of 2 bases from V and 6 bases from J, the junction contained 9 bases not matched to a gene. Germline V gives CDR1 MNHEY, CDR2 SMNVEV (reference sequence). The CDR3 has 15 amino acids. CDR3 coding DNA: TGTGCCAGCAGTTTACATCGGGGGGGCAGTCTCGAGCAGTACTTC. Amino acids: CASSLHRGGSLEQYF.

The gene calls are TRBV5-1 and TRBJ1-1; D possibly corresponds to TRBD1 (5 bases). V shed 2 bases and J shed 1 base, with 9 bases lying between them. This CDR3 contains 14 residues. Germline CDR1 is SGHRS and CDR2 is YFSETQ. In nucleotides, the CDR3 is TGCGCCAGCAGCTTTACCCAGGGGAACACTGAAGCTTTCTTT. Its protein is CASSFTQGNTEAFF. The full variable domain, rest sourced from reference TRBV5-1 and TRBJ1-1, is KAGVTQTPRYLIKTRGQQVTLSCSPISGHRSVSWYQQTPGQGLQFLFEYFSETQRNKGNFPGRFSGRQFSNSRSEMNVSTLELGDSALYLCASSFTQGNTEAFFGQGTRLTVV.

The chain carries TRBV7-2 and TRBJ2-4, with a possible D match to TRBD1 (6 bases). The V gene's germline CDR1 is SGHTA and CDR2 FQGNSA. The CDR3 is made up of 15 amino acids. V was clipped by 6 bases and J by 3 bases, with 15 bases between them. The CDR3 loop is CASSSPRGGKNIQYF. Here the CDR3 DNA reads TGTGCCAGCAGTTCACCCAGGGGTGGCAAAAACATTCAGTACTTC. The whole variable domain, remainder taken from reference TRBV7-2 and TRBJ2-4, is GAGVSQSPSNKVTEKGKDVELRCDPISGHTALYWYRQSLGQGLEFLIYFQGNSAPDKSGLPSDRFSAERTGGSVSTLTIQRTQQEDSAVYLCASSSPRGGKNIQYFGAGTRLSVL.

V usage is TRBV6-4 and J usage is TRBJ1-4; perhaps TRBD1 as D (5 bases). V was cut by 6 bases and J by 8 bases, with 13 bases left in between. The CDR3 has 13 amino acids. Germline assignment: CDR1 MRHNA and CDR2 SNTAGT. The CDR3 bases are TGTGCCAGCAGCCGGGACTTAGGGGAAAAACTGTTTTTT. Protein sequence: CASSRDLGEKLFF.

V gene TRBV5-4 combines with J gene TRBJ2-1, with TRBD2 matching 11 bases. Trimming took 1 base from V and 8 from J; bases not matched to a gene: 5. The CDR3 consists of 15 residues. Germline V gene sequence: CDR1 SGHNT, CDR2 YYREEE (reference sequence). The CDR3 DNA reads as TGTGCCAGCAGCTTGAGGCTAGCGGGAGGTTATGAGCAGTTCTTC. It encodes CASSLRLAGGYEQFF.

This clone was counted a few times. The gene calls are TRBV9 and TRBJ1-1; D gene ambiguous. Trimming took off 3 bases at V and 7 bases at J, with 13 bases between the two ends. CDR1 is SGDLS and CDR2 is YYNGEE in the germline V gene. This CDR3 has 13 residues. In nucleotides, the CDR3 is TGTGCCAGCAGCGAGTGGAGGGAGGGTGAAGCTTTCTTT. It encodes CASSEWREGEAFF.

The chain uses TRBV7-2 and TRBJ2-3, with no clear D. This CDR3 comprises 18 residues. Germline CDR1 reads SGHTA; CDR2 reads FQGNSA. Trimming stripped 2 bases from V and 1 base from J, with 19 bases between. CDR3 sequence (DNA): TGTGCCAGCAGCTTACTGGGCCCCTTACTCCGCGGCACAGATACGCAGTATTTT. Its protein is CASSLLGPLLRGTDTQYF.

This clone was seen only a few times. The chain's CDR3 is CSVEGGGRADTQYF. For the CDR3, the DNA is TGCAGCGTTGAGGGGGGAGGGCGGGCAGATACGCAGTATTTT. This rearrangement joins TRBV29-1 to TRBJ2-3, with 7 positions matching TRBD2. The CDR3 spans 14 residues. CDR1 SQVTM and CDR2 ANQGSEA come from the germline V gene. V lost 3 bases, J lost 4 bases, and 7 bases stayed unmatched.

The CDR3: CASSNNRASYEQYF. CDR3 DNA: TGTGCCAGCAGCAACAACAGGGCTTCCTACGAGCAGTACTTC. This chain connects TRBV7-2 to TRBJ2-7, with D tentatively TRBD1 (6 bases). CDR3 length: 14 residues. Trimming took 5 bases from V and 1 from J, leaving 12 bases between them. Germline CDR1 and CDR2: SGHTA and FQGNSA.

This CDR3 reads CASSPPAGDSYEQYF. The DNA for the CDR3 is TGTGCCAGCAGCCCCCCGGCCGGGGACTCCTACGAGCAGTACTTC. The V call is TRBV7-6, the J call TRBJ2-7, with D perhaps matching TRBD2 (5 bases). Trimming removed 5 bases at V and 0 bases at J, with 14 bases between. CDR3 length: 15 residues. Germline V gene sequence: CDR1 SGHVS, CDR2 FNYEAQ.

The chain links TRBV5-1 to TRBJ2-1, with TRBD2 identical over 8 bases. The CDR3 runs to 14 residues. The junction had 6 bases not matched to a gene; V was cut back by 4 bases and J by 6 bases. The germline V gene has CDR1 SGHRS and CDR2 YFSETQ. In DNA form, the CDR3 reads TGCGCCAGCAGCAAGACTAGCGAGGGCAATGAGCAGTTCTTC. Translated: CASSKTSEGNEQFF. Complete variable domain (other parts from reference TRBV5-1 and TRBJ2-1): KAGVTQTPRYLIKTRGQQVTLSCSPISGHRSVSWYQQTPGQGLQFLFEYFSETQRNKGNFPGRFSGRQFSNSRSEMNVSTLELGDSALYLCASSKTSEGNEQFFGPGTRLTVL.

J is TRBJ2-1 and V is TRBV7-3, with D tentatively TRBD2 (6 bases). The germline V gene encodes CDR1 SGHTA and CDR2 FQGTGA. The CDR3 is 14 residues long. V gave up 0 bases and J gave up 6 bases, with 9 bases separating them. The CDR3 region is CASSLTMGGNEQFF. The CDR3 bases are TGTGCCAGCAGCTTAACTATGGGGGGCAATGAGCAGTTCTTC.

DNA for the CDR3: TGTGCCAGCAGCAAAGCGCCATCGACAGGACGCAATCAGCCCCAGCATTTT. It translates to CASSKAPSTGRNQPQHF. This chain links TRBV21-1 with TRBJ1-5; TRBD1 is taken as the D call from the table, unchecked against the DNA. TRBV21-1 constitutes a pseudogene. CDR3 length: 17 residues.

This clone is a singleton in its sample. The J gene is TRBJ2-7, the V gene TRBV23-1; 10 nucleotides align to TRBD1. TRBV23-1 is labeled an ORF, and its function is uncertain. J lost 2 bases, V lost 5 bases, and 9 bases had no gene match. This CDR3 spans 16 amino acids. This CDR3 is CASSFNRDRGTYEQYF. DNA of the CDR3: TGCGCCAGCAGTTTTAACCGGGACAGGGGAACCTACGAGCAGTACTTC.

V gene TRBV6-5 combines with J gene TRBJ2-5; 9 positions agree with TRBD1. The germline CDR1 and CDR2 sequences are MNHEY and SVGAGI. The CDR3 contains 13 residues. The V and J ends lost 8 bases and 5 bases, in that order; junction bases with no gene match: 6. CDR3 DNA sequence: TGTGCCAGCCGAACAGGGGGCGGCGAGACCCAGTACTTC. Translation gives CASRTGGGETQYF.

This clone was found a few times. The rearrangement uses TRBV27 and TRBJ2-2; D is possibly TRBD2 (6 bases). The CDR3 runs 13 residues. V lost 2 bases, J lost 5 bases, and 6 bases lay in between. CDR1 MNHEY and CDR2 SMNVEV come from the germline V gene (reference sequence). CDR3 amino acids: CASSLRGTGELFF. CDR3 bases: TGTGCCAGCAGTTTACGGGGGACCGGGGAGCTGTTTTTT.

This clone appeared once. V usage is TRBV6-1 and J usage is TRBJ2-5; TRBD2 might be the D (6 bases). V gave up 3 bases and J gave up 5 bases, with 10 bases separating them. Germline CDR1 and CDR2: MNHNS and SASEGT. This CDR3 contains 13 residues. CDR3 loop: CASSELGLETQYF. In nucleotides, the CDR3 is TGTGCCAGCAGTGAGCTGGGACTCGAGACCCAGTACTTC.

The V call is TRBV6-1, the J call TRBJ1-5; a weak D match, TRBD1 (6 bases). The CDR3 runs to 15 residues. V lost 5 bases to trimming and J lost 3 bases, with 14 bases between them. Germline CDR1 MNHNS, CDR2 SASEGT. CDR3: CASSKGQRINQPQHF. CDR3 nucleotides: TGTGCCAGCAGTAAAGGACAGAGAATCAATCAGCCCCAGCATTTT.

The chain uses TRBV5-1 and TRBJ1-4; D gene unclear. Germline V CDR1 and CDR2: SGHRS, YFSETQ. The CDR3 runs 14 residues. With 4 bases removed from V and 0 bases from J, the gap between germline ends came to 7 bases. The CDR3 reads CASSPGTTNEKLFF. Here the CDR3 DNA reads TGCGCCAGCAGCCCCGGGACAACTAATGAAAAACTGTTTTTT.

The chain couples TRBV5-1 to TRBJ2-1, with 8 bases matching TRBD1. Germline assignment: CDR1 SGHRS and CDR2 YFSETQ. This CDR3 has 15 amino acids. Unmatched junction bases numbered 6, after V lost 0 bases and J lost 7 bases. The CDR3 sequence: CASSLGQGAGNEQFF. The CDR3 DNA follows: TGCGCCAGCAGCTTGGGGCAGGGGGCAGGAAATGAGCAGTTCTTC.

J is TRBJ2-7 and V is TRBV18; D remains unclear. Germline CDR1 reads KGHSH; CDR2 reads LQKENI. This CDR3 is built from 14 residues. V lost 4 bases and J lost 7, with 17 bases in between. As DNA, the CDR3 is TGTGCCAGCTCACTCGGCGGAGCCACGGGTGAGCAGTACTTC. It specifies CASSLGGATGEQYF.

The chain links TRBV27 to TRBJ2-7, with 8 bases fitting TRBD2. V lost 5 bases to trimming and J lost 4 bases; unmatched junction nucleotides: 7. Looked up from germline, CDR1 is MNHEY and CDR2 is SMNVEV (reference sequence). The CDR3 consists of 14 residues. CDR3 residues: CASSKSGRTYEQYF. For the CDR3, the DNA is TGTGCCAGCAGTAAAAGCGGGAGAACGTACGAGCAGTACTTC.

The chain joins TRBV6-1 to TRBJ1-2, with 10 bases that match TRBD1. From germline, CDR1 is MNHNS and CDR2 SASEGT. The CDR3 has 13 amino acids. J gave up 7 bases and V 7 bases, and 6 bases lay outside the gene matches. CDR3 in amino acids: CASTGDRGGGYTF. CDR3 in DNA: TGTGCCAGCACTGGGGACAGGGGTGGTGGCTACACCTTC.

This rearrangement joins TRBV7-6 to TRBJ2-2; 12 nucleotides align to TRBD2. With V trimmed by 2 bases and J by 0 bases, 4 bases remained unmatched. CDR1 and CDR2 (germline): SGHVS, FNYEAQ. The CDR3 has 18 residues. The DNA of the CDR3 is TGTGCCAGCAGCTTAACGTCTAGCGGGGGGGCGAACACCGGGGAGCTGTTTTTT. It codes for CASSLTSSGGANTGELFF. Combining the CDR3 with reference TRBV7-6 and TRBJ2-2 gives the whole variable domain GAGVSQSPRYKVTKRGQDVALRCDPISGHVSLYWYRQALGQGPEFLTYFNYEAQQDKSGLPNDRFSAERPEGSISTLTIQRTEQRDSAMYRCASSLTSSGGANTGELFFGEGSRLTVL.

The chain carries TRBV27 and TRBJ2-1; 8 bases map to TRBD2. Germline V gene data show CDR1 as MNHEY and CDR2 as SMNVEV (reference sequence). This CDR3 spans 16 amino acids. The V and J ends lost 2 bases and 3 bases, in that order; junction bases with no gene match: 6. This CDR3 reads CASSLRYGRVYNEQFF. CDR3 nucleotide sequence: TGTGCCAGCAGTTTACGGTACGGGAGGGTCTACAATGAGCAGTTCTTC.

V usage is TRBV5-4 and J usage is TRBJ2-7; 9 bases are a match to TRBD2. Germline CDR1 SGHNT, CDR2 YYREEE (reference sequence). V lost 0 bases and J lost 2; bases outside the gene matches: 6. The CDR3 runs 16 residues. The CDR3 is CASSLGGRGGPYEQYF. In DNA form, the CDR3 reads TGTGCCAGCAGCTTGGGAGGGCGGGGGGGCCCCTACGAGCAGTACTTC.

This clone was seen a single time. This chain connects TRBV6-5 to TRBJ1-2; perhaps TRBD1 as D (6 bases). Germline-derived CDR1 and CDR2 are MNHEY and SVGAGI. The CDR3 has 15 residues. Trimming cost V 4 bases and J 8 bases, with 20 bases left between them. CDR3 sequence (DNA): TGTGCCAGCAGTTCCCCGGGACATCCTCAGGGGGGCTACACCTTC. Amino acids: CASSSPGHPQGGYTF.

The chain recombines TRBV4-3 with TRBJ2-3, with a possible D match to TRBD2 (5 bases). Germline assignment: CDR1 LGHNA and CDR2 YSLEER. The CDR3 totals 14 residues. Deletions cut 2 bases from V and 3 bases from J, with 9 bases between. CDR3 sequence reads: CASSQSAGTDTQYF. In DNA form, the CDR3 reads TGCGCCAGCAGCCAAAGTGCGGGTACAGATACGCAGTATTTT.

This chain links TRBV7-9 with TRBJ1-2; D unclear. Germline V gene sequence: CDR1 SEHNR, CDR2 FQNEAQ (reference sequence). This CDR3 spans 12 amino acids. The ends were cut back, 1 base at V and 6 bases at J, with 6 bases in the middle. The CDR3 region has the DNA TGTGCCAGCAGCTTAGGGAGGGATGGCTACACCTTC. This sequence encodes CASSLGRDGYTF.

This rearrangement joins TRBV7-9 to TRBJ2-4; D not resolved. Trimming took 5 bases from V and 6 from J, leaving 11 bases between them. CDR3 length equals 13 residues. Germline CDR1 and CDR2: SEHNR and FQNEAQ (reference sequence). The CDR3 DNA reads TGTGCCAGCAGCGTCCCGGAGATAAACATTCAGTACTTC. Its protein is CASSVPEINIQYF.